The subject of this entry is one T cell receptor beta chain. CDR3 length: 11 amino acids. The germline V gene has CDR1 DFQATT and CDR2 SNEGSKA (reference sequence). The ends were cut back, 4 bases at V and 7 bases at J, with 10 bases in the middle. The protocol was immunoSEQ multiplex PCR, while the TCRdb copy is restricted to in-frame clones and leaves out a portion. The sample includes about 88,000 clones, around 90% of them seen just once. The data were obtained in a study of technical replicates of blood from a handful of donors. The V call is TRBV20-1, the J call TRBJ1-1; the D gene is possibly TRBD1 (6 bases). The sample was T cells isolated from PBMCs. The origin of this receptor is a human donor in good health. The CDR3 reads CSAIRGGEAFF. CDR3 nucleotides: TGCAGTGCTATTCGAGGGGGTGAAGCTTTCTTT.